This passage covers 16 T cell receptor beta chains from one sample sequenced in a study of blood T cell dynamics during melanoma immunotherapy. Time point denoted: week 3, after first cycle of checkpoint inhibitor. Some clones are missing from TCRdb's copy, which holds only in-frame ones; the method was immunoSEQ multiplex PCR. The sample has 10,000 to 13,000 clones; almost 85% are singletons. Sequences were derived from blood, sampled from a patient treated with checkpoint blockade. The receptors originated from a human donor with melanoma.

The chain joins TRBV12-5 to TRBJ2-7; 9 positions agree with TRBD1. V shed 0 bases and J 2 bases; nucleotides not matched to a gene: 14. This CDR3 region has 19 residues. The germline CDR1 and CDR2 sequences are LGHNT and FRNRAP. The CDR3, as DNA: TGTGCTAGTGGTTTGGTCTCGCACCCCGGGACAGGGATCCCCTACGAGCAGTACTTC. The encoded protein is CASGLVSHPGTGIPYEQYF.

The rearrangement links TRBV5-1 to TRBJ2-2, with 9 bases aligning to TRBD2. V shed 1 base and J 5 bases; nucleotides not matched to a gene: 3. CDR1 is SGHRS and CDR2 is YFSETQ in the germline V gene. The CDR3 extends over 15 amino acids. For the CDR3, the DNA is TGCGCCAGCAGCTTGTTTAGCGGGGGTACCGGGGAGCTGTTTTTT. It encodes CASSLFSGGTGELFF.

The chain couples TRBV2 to TRBJ2-6; D perhaps matches TRBD1 (5 bases). This CDR3 region has 15 residues. CDR1 is SNHLY and CDR2 is FYNNEI in the germline V gene. The germline V and J ends were trimmed by 3 bases and 2 bases, with 8 bases remaining between them. The CDR3 loop is CASSELTAGANVLTF. The DNA for the CDR3 is TGTGCCAGCAGTGAGCTGACAGCTGGGGCCAACGTCCTGACTTTC.

The chain carries TRBV7-3 and TRBJ1-3; a possible D gene is TRBD1 (5 bases). Germline assignment: CDR1 SGHTA and CDR2 FQGTGA. V lost 5 bases to trimming and J lost 2 bases, with 13 bases between them. The CDR3 length is 15 residues. The CDR3: CASSLSGGTGNTIYF. The CDR3 DNA follows: TGTGCCAGCAGCCTAAGTGGGGGGACTGGAAACACCATATATTTT.

Regarding this clone: The same CDR3 arises from other DNA sequences in this sample as well. V usage is TRBV19 and J usage is TRBJ1-2; possible D gene TRBD1, 5 bases. V lost 2 bases and J lost 5, with 9 bases in between. The CDR3 runs to 13 residues. Germline assignment: CDR1 LNHDA and CDR2 SQIVND (reference sequence). CDR3 DNA sequence: TGTGCCAGTAGTATACGGGGCGTTTATGGCTACACCTTC. This translates into CASSIRGVYGYTF.

The chain couples TRBV28 to TRBJ2-5, with 13 bases identical to TRBD2. The CDR3 is 15 amino acids. V dropped 6 bases and J dropped 5; count of bases not matched to a gene: 6. Per the germline V gene, CDR1 is MDHEN and CDR2 is SYDVKM. The CDR3 here is CASRSTSGGVETQYF. CDR3 coding DNA: TGTGCCAGCAGGAGCACTAGCGGGGGGGTTGAGACCCAGTACTTC. The full variable domain, its missing parts supplied by reference TRBV28 and TRBJ2-5, is DVKVTQSSRYLVKRTGEKVFLECVQDMDHENMFWYRQDPGLGLRLIYFSYDVKMKEKGDIPEGYSVSREKKERFSLILESASTNQTSMYLCASRSTSGGVETQYFGPGTRLLVL.

The V and J genes are TRBV7-2 and TRBJ2-5; D is ambiguous. The CDR3 contains 14 residues. V was cut by 1 base and J by 5 bases, with 11 bases left in between. CDR1 and CDR2 (germline): SGHTA, FQGNSA. CDR3 DNA: TGTGCCAGCAGCTTAGGAAAGGGCCTCGAGACCCAGTACTTC. It is translated as CASSLGKGLETQYF.

The table lists this clone with a count of one. The chain recombines TRBV11-2 with TRBJ2-2; TRBD2 matches at 11 bases. The CDR3 has 18 residues. Germline V gives CDR1 SGHAT, CDR2 FQNNGV. J was trimmed by 3 bases and V by 1 base; bases with no gene match: 7. CDR3 DNA sequence: TGTGCCAGCAGCTTAGTTGGGGCTAGCGGGGGGTACACCGGGGAGCTGTTTTTT. Its translation: CASSLVGASGGYTGELFF.

This clone appeared once. The V and J genes are TRBV7-2 and TRBJ1-3; 9 bases match TRBD1. Per the germline V gene, CDR1 is SGHTA and CDR2 is FQGNSA. The CDR3 sequence is 16 residues long. V gave up 5 bases and J gave up 4 bases; unmatched junction bases: 9. The CDR3 region has the DNA TGTGCCAGCAGCGAACAGGGGGCGCTTCCCGGAAACACCATATATTTT. Residues: CASSEQGALPGNTIYF.

V usage is TRBV6-5 and J usage is TRBJ1-1, with D possibly TRBD1 on 5 matching bases. The CDR3 is 14 amino acids. From germline, CDR1 is MNHEY and CDR2 SVGAGI. Trimming removed 2 bases at V and 5 bases at J, with 12 bases between. The CDR3 loop is CASSYRGTWTEAFF. CDR3 coding DNA: TGTGCCAGCAGTTACCGCGGGACGTGGACTGAAGCTTTCTTT.

The chain uses TRBV28 and TRBJ1-2; TRBD1 might be the D (5 bases). The CDR3 has 15 amino acids. V shed 5 bases and J shed 6 bases, with 19 bases lying between them. CDR1 and CDR2 from the germline V gene are MDHEN and SYDVKM. This CDR3 reads CASSPPAWGVDGYTF. The CDR3 DNA sequence: TGTGCCAGCAGTCCCCCGGCTTGGGGGGTTGATGGCTACACCTTC.

V is TRBV28 and J is TRBJ1-1; the D is unclear. Germline V gene data show CDR1 as MDHEN and CDR2 as SYDVKM. This CDR3 is built from 13 residues. Between the trimmed V and J ends, which lost 2 bases and 11 bases, there was a span of 15 bases. The CDR3 DNA is TGTGCCAGCAGTTTAGGAGGGTTCCAGCTCGCTTTCTTT. Translating it yields CASSLGGFQLAFF.

The V gene is TRBV5-6, the J gene TRBJ2-7; perhaps TRBD1 as D (5 bases). Between the trimmed V and J ends, which lost 4 bases and 3 bases, there was a span of 17 bases. The germline gives CDR1 SGHDT, CDR2 YYEEEE. The CDR3 runs to 15 residues. In DNA, the CDR3 is TGTGCCAGCAGCCCTGTCCAGGGTACCCACTACGAGCAGTACTTC. Encoded protein: CASSPVQGTHYEQYF.

This chain joins TRBV5-1 and TRBJ1-6; no firm D call. The CDR3 loop spans 12 amino acids. The V gene's germline CDR1 is SGHRS and CDR2 YFSETQ. The V and J ends lost 0 bases and 7 bases respectively, with 2 bases between them. The CDR3 is CASSLGNSPLHF. The CDR3 DNA reads as TGCGCCAGCAGCTTGGGGAATTCACCCCTCCACTTT.

This chain links TRBV4-2 with TRBJ1-2; D is unclear. V was shortened by 0 bases and J by 6 bases, with 14 bases between the two germline ends. The CDR3 runs 15 residues. Germline CDR1 is LGHNA and CDR2 is YNFKEQ. CDR3 nucleotide sequence: TGTGCCAGCAGCCAAGATATTATGAGTGGGGATGGCTACACCTTC. Protein: CASSQDIMSGDGYTF.

V usage is TRBV28 and J usage is TRBJ1-2; D is perhaps TRBD1 (6 bases). Trimming removed 2 bases at V and 3 bases at J, with 7 bases between. This CDR3 comprises 13 residues. Germline-derived CDR1 and CDR2 are MDHEN and SYDVKM. CDR3 loop: CASSLRGDYGYTF. The CDR3 bases are TGTGCCAGCAGTTTAAGGGGGGACTATGGCTACACCTTC.